The clone carrying this T cell receptor beta chain was counted between two and nine times. Its antigen is not identified. The protocol was immunoSEQ multiplex PCR, while the TCRdb copy is restricted to in-frame clones and leaves out a portion. The sample shows 70,000 to 95,000 clones, about 86% of them seen only once. In germline, CDR1 is GTSNPN, CDR2 SVGIG (reference sequence). V lost 0 bases to trimming and J lost 7 bases; unmatched junction nucleotides: 3. This CDR3 is built from 14 residues. This record belongs to a study of OX40 agonist ivuxolimab in advanced cancers. General study findings and limits: Expanded clones were, on average, more numerous in CD8+ T cells than in CD4+.

The origin of this receptor is an adult with an advanced solid tumor such as melanoma, head and neck, liver or kidney cancer. This sample comprised CD4+ or CD8+ T cells sorted from blood, obtained in a trial of the OX40 agonist ivuxolimab. This rearrangement joins TRBV30 to TRBJ1-6; the match to TRBD1 covers 7 bases. CDR3 nucleotide sequence: TGTGCCTGGAGTGTAGGGACAGCCAATTCACCCCTCCACTTT. This gives the protein CAWSVGTANSPLHF.